This T cell receptor (beta chain) was captured in a study of blood T cell repertoires in COVID-19. Background on the study: The study drew acute and convalescent COVID-19 samples from the United States, Italy and Spain. PBMCs, B-cell-depleted T cells, or T cells were the source of the cDNA or gDNA that made up the material.

While infection was still active, Seattle patients were enrolled and then followed longitudinally. Original processing methods: Nucleated cell counts were estimated from reference gene primer amplification. Using immunoSEQ multiplex PCR, the repertoire was profiled, and TCRdb retains in-frame clones only, with some absent. D and trimming come from the DNA, and the V and J calls and clone size come from that table. The data show 140,000 or so clones, about 88% seen once. The CDR3 loop spans 13 amino acids. The germline gives CDR1 SGHRS, CDR2 YFSETQ. The V gene lost 5 bases and the J gene lost 0 bases, with 8 bases spanning the gap.

The chain is built from TRBV5-1 and TRBJ1-1, with D perhaps TRBD1 (6 bases). This receptor was identified in a human donor with COVID-19, enrolled during active disease. The donor label of this sample is uncertain. Specimen: peripheral blood. This chain's CDR3 is CASRDSLNTEAFF. The CDR3 DNA reads TGCGCCAGCAGGGACAGCTTGAACACTGAAGCTTTCTTT.